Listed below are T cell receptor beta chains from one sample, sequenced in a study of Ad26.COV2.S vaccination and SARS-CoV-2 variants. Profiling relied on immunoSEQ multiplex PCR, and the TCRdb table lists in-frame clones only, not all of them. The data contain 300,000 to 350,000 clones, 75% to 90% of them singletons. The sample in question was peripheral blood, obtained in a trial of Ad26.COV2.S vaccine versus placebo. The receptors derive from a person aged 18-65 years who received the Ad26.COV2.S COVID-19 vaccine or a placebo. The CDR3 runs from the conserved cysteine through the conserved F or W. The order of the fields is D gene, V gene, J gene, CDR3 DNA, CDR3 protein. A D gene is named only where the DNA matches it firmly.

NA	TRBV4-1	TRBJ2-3	TGCGCCAGCAGCCAAGATCAAGGCGGGGACACAGATACGCAGTATTTT	CASSQDQGGDTDTQYF
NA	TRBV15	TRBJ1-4	TGTGCCACCAGCCGACCCCAAAATGATATTTGGGATCCATACGAAAAACTGTTTTTT	CATSRPQNDIWDPYEKLFF
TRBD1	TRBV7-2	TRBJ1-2	TGTGCCAGCAGCTTAGGGGCCGGGACAGGGGCCAGCTATGGCTACACCTTC	CASSLGAGTGASYGYTF
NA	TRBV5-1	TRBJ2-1	TGCGCCAGTCGCGAGGGTGCTGCAGACCCCAATGAGCAGTTCTTC	CASREGAADPNEQFF
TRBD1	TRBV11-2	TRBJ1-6	TGTGCCAGCAGCTTAGATAGAACAGGGGGCTACCTTTCACCCCTCCACTTT	CASSLDRTGGYLSPLHF
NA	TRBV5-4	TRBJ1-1	TGTGCCACTGGAGGGATGAACACTGAAGCTTTCTTT	CATGGMNTEAFF
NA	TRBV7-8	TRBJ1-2	TGTGCCAGCAGCTTTTTGAGAGTTGTGGTGGATTATGGCTACACCTTC	CASSFLRVVVDYGYTF
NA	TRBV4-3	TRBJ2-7	TGCGCCAGCAGCCAAGGGGCACTAGCCTACGAGCAGTACTTC	CASSQGALAYEQYF
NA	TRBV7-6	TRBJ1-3	TGTGCCAGCAGCTTAGAAGGAGGACTAGGAAACACCATATATTTT	CASSLEGGLGNTIYF
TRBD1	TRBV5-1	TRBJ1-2	TGCGCCAGCAGCTCGTTTGACAGGGCGGAAATCGGCTACACCTTC	CASSSFDRAEIGYTF
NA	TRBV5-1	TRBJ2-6	TGCGCCAGCAGCTTGGATATACTAGCACTGGGGGCCAACGTCCTGACTTTC	CASSLDILALGANVLTF
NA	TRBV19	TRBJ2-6	TGTGCCAGTAGTATAGATGGGGCTGGGGCCAACGTCCTGACTTTC	CASSIDGAGANVLTF
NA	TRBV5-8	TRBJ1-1	TGTGCCAGCAGCTTGGTGCGCGCGGGGTTAGCTGAAGCTTTCTTT	CASSLVRAGLAEAFF
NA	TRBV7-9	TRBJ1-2	TGTGCCAGCAGCTCCCCCCGGGAGGAGGCCTATGGCTACACCTTC	CASSSPREEAYGYTF
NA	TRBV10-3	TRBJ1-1	TGTGCCATCAGCGCCTTCGGGCGGGGGAACACTGAAGCTTTCTTT	CAISAFGRGNTEAFF
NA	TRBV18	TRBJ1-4	TGTGCCAGCTCACCCGTAGGGGCCGGTGAAAAACTGTTTTTT	CASSPVGAGEKLFF
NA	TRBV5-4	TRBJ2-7	TGTGCCAGCAGCTTTGGGACCTACGAGCAGTACTTC	CASSFGTYEQYF
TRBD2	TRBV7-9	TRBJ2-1	TGTGCCAGCAGCTTAGCGGGAGGGCCCCATGAGCAGTTCTTC	CASSLAGGPHEQFF
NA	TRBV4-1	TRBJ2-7	TGCGCCAGCAGCCAAGACGATGTTTTGCTCTACGAGCAGTACTTC	CASSQDDVLLYEQYF
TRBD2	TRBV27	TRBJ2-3	TGTGCCAGCAGTTCCCTTCTAGCGGGAGGTCCCACAGATACGCAGTATTTT	CASSSLLAGGPTDTQYF
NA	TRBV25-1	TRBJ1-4	TGTGCCAGCAGTGAATATATTCGTGGGTTGGAAAAACTGTTTTTT	CASSEYIRGLEKLFF
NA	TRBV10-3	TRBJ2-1	TGTGCCATCAGGCCTGGGGGCGGCAATGAGCAGTTCTTC	CAIRPGGGNEQFF
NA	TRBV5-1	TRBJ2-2	TGCGCCAGCAGCTTGGCAGTAGACCCGGGGTCCCGGGGGGAGCTGTTTTTT	CASSLAVDPGSRGELFF
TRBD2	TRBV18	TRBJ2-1	TGTGCCAGCTCACCACCAGGACTAGCGGGAGCGACTGAGCAGTTCTTC	CASSPPGLAGATEQFF
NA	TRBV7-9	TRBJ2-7	TGTGCCAGCACCGGGGGGCCCTCCTACGAGCAGTACTTC	CASTGGPSYEQYF
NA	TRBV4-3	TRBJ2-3	TGCGCCAGCAGCTCCGCCTGGGGGGGCGGCACAGATACGCAGTATTTT	CASSSAWGGGTDTQYF
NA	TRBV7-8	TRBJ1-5	TGTGCCAGCAGCTTAGGCCGCAGGGGAGGTAGAAATCAGCCCCAGCATTTT	CASSLGRRGGRNQPQHF
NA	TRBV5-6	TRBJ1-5	TGTGCCAGCAGCTTGGCAGGGGTGCTTAGCAATCAGCCCCAGCATTTT	CASSLAGVLSNQPQHF
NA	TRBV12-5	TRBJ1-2	TGTGCTAGTGGTTTGGAAGGTTCGATTGGTGGCTACACCTTC	CASGLEGSIGGYTF
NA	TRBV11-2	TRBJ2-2	TGTGCCAGCAGCTTATGGGACAACACCGGGGAGCTGTTTTTT	CASSLWDNTGELFF
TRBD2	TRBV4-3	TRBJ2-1	TGCGCCAGCAGCCTAGCGGGAGGAAGGAATGAGCAGTTCTTC	CASSLAGGRNEQFF
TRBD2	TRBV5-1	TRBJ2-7	TGCGCCAGCAGCTTGGAGGGGTGGCGGTCGCGGGGGGAGAGCTCCTACGAGCAGTACTTC	CASSLEGWRSRGESSYEQYF
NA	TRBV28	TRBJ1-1	TGTGCCAGCAGTTCCCCAGGTTCGAACACTGAAGCTTTCTTT	CASSSPGSNTEAFF